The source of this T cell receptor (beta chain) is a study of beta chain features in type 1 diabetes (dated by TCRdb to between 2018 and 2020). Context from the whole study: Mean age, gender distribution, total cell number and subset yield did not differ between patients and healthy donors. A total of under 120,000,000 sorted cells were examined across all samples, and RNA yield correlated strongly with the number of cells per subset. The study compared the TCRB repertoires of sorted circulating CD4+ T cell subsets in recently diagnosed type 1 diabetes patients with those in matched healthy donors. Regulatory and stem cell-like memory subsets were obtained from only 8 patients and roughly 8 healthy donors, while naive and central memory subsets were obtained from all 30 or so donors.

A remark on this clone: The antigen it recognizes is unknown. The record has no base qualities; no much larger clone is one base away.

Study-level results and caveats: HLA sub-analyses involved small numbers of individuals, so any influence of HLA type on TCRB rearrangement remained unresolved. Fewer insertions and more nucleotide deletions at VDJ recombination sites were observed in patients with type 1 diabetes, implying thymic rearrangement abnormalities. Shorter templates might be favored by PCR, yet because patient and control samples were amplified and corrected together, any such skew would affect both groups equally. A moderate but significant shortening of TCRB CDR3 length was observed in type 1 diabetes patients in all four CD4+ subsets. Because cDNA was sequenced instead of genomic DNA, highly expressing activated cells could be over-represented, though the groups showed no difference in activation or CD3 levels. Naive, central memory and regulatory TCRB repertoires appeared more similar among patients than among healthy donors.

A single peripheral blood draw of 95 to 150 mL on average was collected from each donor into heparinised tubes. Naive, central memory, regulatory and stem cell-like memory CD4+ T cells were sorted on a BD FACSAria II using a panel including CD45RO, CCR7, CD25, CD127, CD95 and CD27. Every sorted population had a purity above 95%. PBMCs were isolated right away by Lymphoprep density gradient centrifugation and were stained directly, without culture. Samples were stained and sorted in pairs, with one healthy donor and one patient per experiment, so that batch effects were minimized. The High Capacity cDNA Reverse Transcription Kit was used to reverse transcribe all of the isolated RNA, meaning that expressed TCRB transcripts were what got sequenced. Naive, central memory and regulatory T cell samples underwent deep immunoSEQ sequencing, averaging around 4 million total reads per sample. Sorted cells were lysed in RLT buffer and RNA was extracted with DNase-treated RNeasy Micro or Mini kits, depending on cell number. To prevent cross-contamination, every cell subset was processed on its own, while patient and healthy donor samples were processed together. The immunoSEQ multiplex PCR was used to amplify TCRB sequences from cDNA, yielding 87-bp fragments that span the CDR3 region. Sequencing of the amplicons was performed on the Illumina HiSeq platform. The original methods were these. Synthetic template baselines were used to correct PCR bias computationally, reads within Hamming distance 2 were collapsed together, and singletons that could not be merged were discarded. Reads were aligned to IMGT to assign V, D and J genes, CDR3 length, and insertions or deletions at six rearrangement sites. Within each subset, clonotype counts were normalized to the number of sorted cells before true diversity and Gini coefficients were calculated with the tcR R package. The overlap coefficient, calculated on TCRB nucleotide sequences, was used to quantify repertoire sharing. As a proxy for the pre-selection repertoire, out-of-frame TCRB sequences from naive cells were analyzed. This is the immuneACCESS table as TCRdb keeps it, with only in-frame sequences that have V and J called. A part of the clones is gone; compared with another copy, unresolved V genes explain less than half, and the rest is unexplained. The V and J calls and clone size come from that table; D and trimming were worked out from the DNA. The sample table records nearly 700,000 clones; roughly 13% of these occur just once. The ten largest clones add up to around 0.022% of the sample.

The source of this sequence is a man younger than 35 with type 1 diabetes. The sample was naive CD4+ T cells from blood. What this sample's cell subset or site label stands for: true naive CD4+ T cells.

This receptor carries the CDR3 CASKQEQYNEQFF. The DNA reads TGTGCCAGCAAGCAGGAACAGTACAATGAGCAGTTCTTC. Rearrangement joined TRBV2 to TRBJ2-1; the D gene lacks a confident call. The germline V gene encodes CDR1 SNHLY and CDR2 FYNNEI. The CDR3 runs 13 amino acids, cysteine and phenylalanine included. Only the CDR3 part of the read is kept: 39 bases, read in frame from the first base. V loses 7 bases, J loses 4 bases, and the germline ends lie 11 bases apart.